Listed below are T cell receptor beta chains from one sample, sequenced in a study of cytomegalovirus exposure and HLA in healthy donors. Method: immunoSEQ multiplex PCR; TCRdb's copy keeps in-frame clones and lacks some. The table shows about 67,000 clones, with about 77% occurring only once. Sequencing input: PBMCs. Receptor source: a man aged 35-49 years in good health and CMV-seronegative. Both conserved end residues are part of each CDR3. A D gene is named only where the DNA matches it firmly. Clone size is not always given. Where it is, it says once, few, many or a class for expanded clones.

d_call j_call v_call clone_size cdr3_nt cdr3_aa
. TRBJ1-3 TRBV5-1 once TGCGCCAGCAGCTTGGACAGCTCTGGAAACACCATATATTTT CASSLDSSGNTIYF
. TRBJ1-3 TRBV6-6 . TGTGCCAGCATGGGGGGCTCTGGAAACACCATATATTTT CASMGGSGNTIYF
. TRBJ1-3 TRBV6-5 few TGTGCCAGCACCAAGCACGGGGCTGGAAACACCATATATTTT CASTKHGAGNTIYF
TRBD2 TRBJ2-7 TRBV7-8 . TGTGCCAGCAGCTCGGGACTGCTAGCGGCCGATCTATCCTACGAGCAGTACTTC CASSSGLLAADLSYEQYF
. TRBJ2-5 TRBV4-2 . TGTGCCAGCAGCCAAGGGGGGGGGACAGGAAGACAAGAGACCCAGTACTTC CASSQGGGTGRQETQYF
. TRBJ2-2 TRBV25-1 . TGTGCCAGCAGTGTAGCTGGCGGGGAGCTGTTTTTT CASSVAGGELFF
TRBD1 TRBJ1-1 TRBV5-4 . TGTGCCAGCAGTCCCGGGACAGGGGGGATAATCACTGAAGCTTTCTTT CASSPGTGGIITEAFF
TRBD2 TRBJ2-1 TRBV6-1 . TGTGCCAGCCTTACTAGCGGACCCTACAATGAGCAGTTCTTC CASLTSGPYNEQFF
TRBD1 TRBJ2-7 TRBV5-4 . TGTGCCAGCAGCTTGGGCCGGGACAGTATTTTCGAGCAGTACTTC CASSLGRDSIFEQYF
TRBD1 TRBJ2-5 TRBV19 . TGTGCCAGTAGTCAAAGACAGGGGGCTCCAGAGACCCAGTACTTC CASSQRQGAPETQYF
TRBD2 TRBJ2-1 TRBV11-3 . TGTGCCAGCAGCTCCGCGCGGGAGGGATCCTACAATGAGCAGTTCTTC CASSSAREGSYNEQFF
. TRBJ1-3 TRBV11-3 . TGTGCCAGCAGCTTATCGACGGGAACAGCACCCACCATATATTTT CASSLSTGTAPTIYF
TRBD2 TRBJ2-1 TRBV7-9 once TGTGCCAGCAGCGTCGGGACTAGCGGATACAATGAGCAGTTCTTC CASSVGTSGYNEQFF
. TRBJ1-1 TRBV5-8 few TGTGCCAGTACAAAGAACACTGAAGCTTTCTTT CASTKNTEAFF
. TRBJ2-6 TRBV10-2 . TGCGCCAGCAGTTGGACATCTGGGGCCAACGTCCTGACTTTC CASSWTSGANVLTF
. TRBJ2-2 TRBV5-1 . TGCGCCAGCAGCCCCGTCGAGGGTCTCAACACCGGGGAGCTGTTTTTT CASSPVEGLNTGELFF
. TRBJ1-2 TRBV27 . TGTGCCAGCAGTCCCCTACAGGGTCGAAGCGTCCCTGGCTACACCTTC CASSPLQGRSVPGYTF
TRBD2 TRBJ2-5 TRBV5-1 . TGCGCCAGCAGTCGGGCGGGAGAGGGCGAGACCCAGTACTTC CASSRAGEGETQYF
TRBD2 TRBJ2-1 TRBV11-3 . TGTGCCAGCAGTGGACTAGCGGGTTCCTACAATGAGCAGTTCTTC CASSGLAGSYNEQFF
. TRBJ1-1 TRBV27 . TGTGCCAGCAGTACCGCGACGGGGAACACTGAAGCTTTCTTT CASSTATGNTEAFF
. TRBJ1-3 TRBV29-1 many TGCAGCGCCTCTGGACAGGGAAACACCATATATTTT CSASGQGNTIYF
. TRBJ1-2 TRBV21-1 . TGTGCCAGCAGCAAAGAAAAGGTTTTACGGGACAGGGGTTATGGCTACACCTTC CASSKEKVLRDRGYGYTF
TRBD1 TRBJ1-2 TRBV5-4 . TGTGCCAGCAGCTCGCCCGGGACAGGGTTTTCCTATGGCTACACCTTC CASSSPGTGFSYGYTF
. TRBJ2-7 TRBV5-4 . TGTGCCAGCAGCTTGGGGGGGGTCAGTTCTAGATTGGGGCAGTACTTC CASSLGGVSSRLGQYF
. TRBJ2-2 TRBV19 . TGTGCCAGTAGTCTTGGACCAAGGGGTCTAACCGGGGAGCTGTTTTTT CASSLGPRGLTGELFF
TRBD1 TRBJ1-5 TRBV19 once TGTGCCAGTAGTACCAGGGGTATAGGGGGCTCGCAGCCCCAGCATTTT CASSTRGIGGSQPQHF
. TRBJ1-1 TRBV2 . TGTGCCAGCAGCCTTCGGGTGGTAGTGAACACTGAAGCTTTCTTT CASSLRVVVNTEAFF
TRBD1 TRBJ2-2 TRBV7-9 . TGTGCCAGCAGCCTTCGGACAGGGCTAAACACCGGGGAGCTGTTTTTT CASSLRTGLNTGELFF
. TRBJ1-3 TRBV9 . TGTGCCAGCAGCGAAGTTACCCCCTCTACTGGAAACACCATATATTTT CASSEVTPSTGNTIYF
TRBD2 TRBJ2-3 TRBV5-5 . TGTGCCAGCAGCTTGGATTGGACTAGCGGGGGGGAGTCAGATACGCAGTATTTT CASSLDWTSGGESDTQYF
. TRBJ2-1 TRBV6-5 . TGTGCCAGCAGTTACGGTACACCCTACAATGAGCAGTTCTTC CASSYGTPYNEQFF
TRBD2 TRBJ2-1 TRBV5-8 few TGTGCCAGCAGCAAGCGGGAGACCTACAATGAGCAGTTCTTC CASSKRETYNEQFF
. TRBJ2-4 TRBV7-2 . TGTGCCAGCAGCCCCCGGTCTGCTTCGAATCAGTACTTC CASSPRSASNQYF
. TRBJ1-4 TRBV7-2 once TGTGCCAGCAGCTTAGTTGGCGGGGAGGGGGAAAAACTGTTTTTT CASSLVGGEGEKLFF
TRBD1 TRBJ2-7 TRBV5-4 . TGTGCCAGCAGCTCGAAGACAGGGGGCCTCTACGAGCAGTACTTC CASSSKTGGLYEQYF
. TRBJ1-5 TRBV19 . TGTGCCAGTAGTATTAAGGGGTTTGGTCAGCCCCAGCATTTT CASSIKGFGQPQHF
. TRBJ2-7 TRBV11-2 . TGTGCCAGCAGCTTATTGGGCGAGCAGTACTTC CASSLLGEQYF
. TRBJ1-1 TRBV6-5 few TGTGCCAGCAGTTTTGGACAGTCAGGCTTT CASSFGQSGF
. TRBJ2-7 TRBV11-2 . TGTGCCAGCAGCTTAGATCGGACAGCCAGCTCCTACGAGCAGTACTTC CASSLDRTASSYEQYF
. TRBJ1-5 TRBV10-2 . TGCGCCAGCAGTTCCGACAGGAAACAGCCCCAGCATTTT CASSSDRKQPQHF
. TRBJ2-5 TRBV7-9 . TGTGCCAGCAGCCACCAGGGGTCCGGGGAGACCCAGTACTTC CASSHQGSGETQYF
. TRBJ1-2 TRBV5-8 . TGTGCCAGCAGCAAGGACAGCAACTATGGCTACACCTTC CASSKDSNYGYTF
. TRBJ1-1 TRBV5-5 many TGTGCCAGCAGCCAGACACGCACAGGTGAAGCTTTCTTT CASSQTRTGEAFF
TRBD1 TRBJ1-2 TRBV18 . TGTGCCAGCTCCACAGGGGACGGCTATGGCTACACCTTC CASSTGDGYGYTF
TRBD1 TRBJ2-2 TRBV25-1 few TGTGCCAGCAGTAACATCGGGACAGGGAACACCGGGGAGCTGTTTTTT CASSNIGTGNTGELFF
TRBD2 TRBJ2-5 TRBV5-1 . TGCGCCAGCAAGGCCTCTCCGGGGGGACAAGAGACCCAGTACTTC CASKASPGGQETQYF
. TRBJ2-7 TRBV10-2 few TGCGCCAGCAGTGGGGGGGGCACTACCTACGAGCAGTACTTC CASSGGGTTYEQYF
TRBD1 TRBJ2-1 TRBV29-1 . TGCAGCGTTGTACCGGGACAGGGGAGGAATACGGGGGGTAATGAGCAGTTCTTC CSVVPGQGRNTGGNEQFF
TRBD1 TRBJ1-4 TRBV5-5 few TGTGCCAGCAGCTGGCCAGGGGGTCCGAATGAAAAACTGTTTTTT CASSWPGGPNEKLFF
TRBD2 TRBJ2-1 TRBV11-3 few TGTGCCAGCAGCCCGGGACTAGCCTACAATGAGCAGTTCTTC CASSPGLAYNEQFF
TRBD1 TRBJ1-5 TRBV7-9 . TGTGCCAGCAGCTTAGGTGACAGGGCGACTCAGCCCCAGCATTTT CASSLGDRATQPQHF
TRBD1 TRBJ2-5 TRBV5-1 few TGCGCCAGCAGAGATAAATTTACCCAGACAGGGGGCAGGGAGACCCAGTACTTC CASRDKFTQTGGRETQYF
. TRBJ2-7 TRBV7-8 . TGTTCCAGCAACTTAGGGCAGGCCTACGAGCAGTACTTC CSSNLGQAYEQYF
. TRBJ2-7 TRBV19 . TGTGCCAGTAGCACCGGGACATCGTCCTACGAGCAGTACTTC CASSTGTSSYEQYF
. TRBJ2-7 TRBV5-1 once TGCGCCAGCAGCTCCGCAAGTGGGGGGTACGAGCAGTACTTC CASSSASGGYEQYF